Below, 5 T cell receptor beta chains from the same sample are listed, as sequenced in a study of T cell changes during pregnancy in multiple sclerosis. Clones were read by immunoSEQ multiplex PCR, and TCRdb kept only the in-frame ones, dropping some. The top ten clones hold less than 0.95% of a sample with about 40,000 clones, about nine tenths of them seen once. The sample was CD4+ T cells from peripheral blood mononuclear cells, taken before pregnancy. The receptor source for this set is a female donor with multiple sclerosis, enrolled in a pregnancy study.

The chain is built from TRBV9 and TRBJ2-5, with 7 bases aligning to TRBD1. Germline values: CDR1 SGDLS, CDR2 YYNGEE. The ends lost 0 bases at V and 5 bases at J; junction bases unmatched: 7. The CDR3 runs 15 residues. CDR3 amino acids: CASSVEGGALETQYF. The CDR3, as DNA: TGTGCCAGCAGCGTAGAAGGGGGCGCGTTGGAGACCCAGTACTTC.

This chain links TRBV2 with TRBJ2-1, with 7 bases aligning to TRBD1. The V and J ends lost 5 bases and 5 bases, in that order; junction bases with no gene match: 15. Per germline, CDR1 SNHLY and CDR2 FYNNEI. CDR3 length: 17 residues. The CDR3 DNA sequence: TGTGCCAGCAGTCGCGAGAGGACAGGAATTGGGGACAATGAGCAGTTCTTC. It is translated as CASSRERTGIGDNEQFF.

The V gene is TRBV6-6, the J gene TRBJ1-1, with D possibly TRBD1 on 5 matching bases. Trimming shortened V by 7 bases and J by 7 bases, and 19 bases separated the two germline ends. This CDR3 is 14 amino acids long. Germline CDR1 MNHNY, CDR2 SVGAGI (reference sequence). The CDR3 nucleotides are TGTGCCAGCACTCGAGACTCCGGGGGGTTTGAAGCTTTCTTT. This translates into CASTRDSGGFEAFF.

The CDR3, as DNA: TGCGCCAGCAGCTTGAGGGGGCGAGCTAGCGGGGGACGCACAGATACGCAGTATTTT. Protein sequence: CASSLRGRASGGRTDTQYF. The chain has TRBV5-1 and TRBJ2-3, with 10 bases fitting TRBD2. CDR1 and CDR2 (germline): SGHRS, YFSETQ. V shed 1 base, J shed 1 base, and the junction held 12 bases outside the gene matches. The CDR3 totals 19 residues. The variable domain in full, completed from reference TRBV5-1 and TRBJ2-3, reads KAGVTQTPRYLIKTRGQQVTLSCSPISGHRSVSWYQQTPGQGLQFLFEYFSETQRNKGNFPGRFSGRQFSNSRSEMNVSTLELGDSALYLCASSLRGRASGGRTDTQYFGPGTRLTVL.

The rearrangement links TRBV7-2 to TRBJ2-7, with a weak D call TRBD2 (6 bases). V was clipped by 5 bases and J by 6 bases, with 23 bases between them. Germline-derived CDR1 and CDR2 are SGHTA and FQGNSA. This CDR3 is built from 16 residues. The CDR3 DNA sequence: TGTGCCAGCAGCCTGGGCGTCGGGGGTCGCCCTTCCGAGCAGTACTTC. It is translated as CASSLGVGGRPSEQYF.